The next 27 T cell receptor beta chains were all read from a single sample in a study of cytomegalovirus exposure and HLA in healthy donors. Primers for the PCR totalled 60 Vbeta and 13 Jbeta. Using immunoSEQ multiplex PCR, the repertoire was profiled, and TCRdb retains in-frame clones only, with some absent. The sample gives 150,000 to 200,000 clones, around 80% of which show up once; 1.4% to 1.5% is in the top ten. The sample was PBMCs. The source is a woman aged 30 to 39 in good health and CMV-seropositive.

The rearrangement joins TRBV10-3 to TRBJ1-4; no definite D call. Per the germline V gene, CDR1 is ENHRY and CDR2 is SYGVKD. This CDR3 has 16 residues. V was cut by 0 bases and J by 6 bases, with 14 bases left in between. The CDR3 protein is CAISESTEPPYEKLFF. CDR3 nucleotides: TGTGCCATCAGTGAGTCAACGGAGCCCCCCTATGAAAAACTGTTTTTT.

The rearrangement joins TRBV27 to TRBJ2-1; D is undetermined. The V and J ends lost 3 bases and 5 bases respectively, with 8 bases between them. In germline, CDR1 is MNHEY, CDR2 SMNVEV (reference sequence). The CDR3 has 13 residues. In DNA, the CDR3 is TGTGCCAGCAGTTTGCACAATAACAATGAGCAGTTCTTC. It translates to CASSLHNNNEQFF.

This clone was recorded a few times. The rearrangement links TRBV11-2 to TRBJ1-3, with unresolved D. In germline, CDR1 is SGHAT, CDR2 FQNNGV. CDR3 length equals 15 residues. With 1 base removed from V and 2 bases from J, the gap between germline ends came to 9 bases. The CDR3 region has the DNA TGTGCCAGCAGCTTAGGGCGGTTCACTGGAAACACCATATATTTT. Translating gives CASSLGRFTGNTIYF.

The V and J genes are TRBV30 and TRBJ2-7, with TRBD1 as a possible D gene (6 bases). Trimming cost V 5 bases and J 2 bases, with 13 bases left between them. Germline V CDR1 and CDR2: GTSNPN, SVGIG (reference sequence). The CDR3 runs 13 residues. The CDR3 coding sequence is TGTGCCTGGGCAAGGGGGTCCCCCTACGAGCAGTACTTC. Protein: CAWARGSPYEQYF.

The rearrangement uses TRBV11-2 and TRBJ2-1; D not resolved. The CDR3 sequence is 13 residues long. CDR1 is SGHAT and CDR2 is FQNNGV in the germline V gene. Deletions cut 1 base from V and 10 bases from J, with 11 bases between. CDR3 DNA: TGTGCCAGCAGCTTAGTATCCCCAGCGGAGCAGTTCTTC. Translated, it gives CASSLVSPAEQFF.

The gene calls are TRBV10-3 and TRBJ2-3, with D possibly matching TRBD1 (6 bases). From germline, CDR1 is ENHRY and CDR2 SYGVKD. Trimming removed 6 bases at V and 3 bases at J, with 19 bases between. This CDR3 spans 16 amino acids. The CDR3 loop reads CAIRPLGQKQTDTQYF. The CDR3 nucleotides are TGTGCCATCAGACCCCTAGGACAGAAGCAAACAGATACGCAGTATTTT.

J is TRBJ1-4 and V is TRBV19, with 8 bases matching TRBD1. Germline-derived CDR1 and CDR2 are LNHDA and SQIVND (reference sequence). The CDR3 sequence is 13 residues long. V trimming: 6 bases; J trimming: 11 bases; junction bases outside the gene matches: 8. The CDR3 DNA follows: TGTGCCAGTAGCAGTCAGGGGGCGCAGAAACTGTTTTTT. Protein: CASSSQGAQKLFF.

The CDR3 is CAEGAGVEDTQYF. CDR3 nucleotide sequence: TGTGCCGAGGGCGCAGGGGTAGAAGATACGCAGTATTTT. The chain has TRBV7-9 and TRBJ2-3; a weak D match, TRBD1 (6 bases). The CDR3 has 13 residues. With 11 bases removed from V and 5 bases from J, the gap between germline ends came to 17 bases. Looked up from germline, CDR1 is SEHNR and CDR2 is FQNEAQ (reference sequence).

This chain uses TRBV4-1 with TRBJ2-1; 14 bases map to TRBD2. The germline CDR1 and CDR2 sequences are MGHRA and YSYEKL. The CDR3 length is 15 residues. Trimming cost V 1 base and J 10 bases; bases outside gene matches: 3. The DNA for the CDR3 is TGCGCCAGCAGCCAAGGACTAGCGGGAGGGGTGGAGCAGTTCTTC. This translates into CASSQGLAGGVEQFF.

The rearrangement uses TRBV7-3 and TRBJ1-1, with a weak D call TRBD1 (5 bases). Trimming left V 5 bases short and J 3 bases short, with 13 bases between. The length of the CDR3 is 14 residues. CDR1 is SGHTA, CDR2 FQGTGA, per germline. In DNA form, the CDR3 reads TGTGCCAGCAGCCTCCCGGGGGAGTACACTGAAGCTTTCTTT. This codes for CASSLPGEYTEAFF.

Only one count was recorded for this clone. V gene TRBV7-2 combines with J gene TRBJ2-7; 9 bases agree with TRBD1. CDR1 and CDR2 from the germline V gene are SGHTA and FQGNSA. After removal of 7 bases from V and 3 bases from J, the junction contained 10 bases not matched to a gene. The CDR3 runs to 15 residues. The CDR3 DNA sequence: TGTGCCAGCACGCCAACAGGGGGCCAAAGCTACGAGCAGTACTTC. It translates to CASTPTGGQSYEQYF.

The chain is built from TRBV28 and TRBJ1-2; D possibly corresponds to TRBD1 (6 bases). Germline values: CDR1 MDHEN, CDR2 SYDVKM. With 3 bases removed from V and 3 bases from J, the gap between germline ends came to 23 bases. CDR3 length: 18 amino acids. The CDR3 nucleotides are TGTGCCAGCAGTTTGGGGCCTGCGAACAGGGTGCTAGACTATGGCTACACCTTC. It yields the protein CASSLGPANRVLDYGYTF.

This chain links TRBV18 with TRBJ1-2, with D possibly TRBD1 on 6 matching bases. The CDR3 spans 15 residues. Germline V gene lookup returns CDR1 KGHSH and CDR2 LQKENI. Trimming removed 3 bases at V and 7 bases at J, with 18 bases between. The CDR3 spells CASSPSRQGRIGYTF. The CDR3 DNA follows: TGTGCCAGCTCACCTAGCCGGCAGGGGCGGATTGGCTACACCTTC.

The chain couples TRBV7-6 to TRBJ2-3; TRBD1 agrees at 8 bases. The germline V gene has CDR1 SGHVS and CDR2 FNYEAQ. V lost 2 bases, J lost 4 bases, and 8 bases stayed unmatched. CDR3 length equals 16 residues. The DNA for the CDR3 is TGTGCCAGCAGCTTAAGAGTGGGACAGGTAGCAGATACGCAGTATTTT. Translation: CASSLRVGQVADTQYF.

The V gene is TRBV5-1, the J gene TRBJ2-7; D not resolved. Germline CDR1 and CDR2: SGHRS and YFSETQ. V was pared by 1 base and J by 5 bases, with 10 bases between. The CDR3 is 13 amino acids. DNA for the CDR3: TGCGCCAGCAGCTTGTCGGTTTTGAACGAGCAGTACTTC. Its protein is CASSLSVLNEQYF.

As to this clone: The germline gene is not matched at one end of the junction; a read error may be the cause. The CDR3 nucleotides are TGCACCAGCAGCTTGGGGGGAGGCGCTGAAGCTTTCTTT. Its translation is CTSSLGGGAEAFF. The chain employs TRBV5-1 and TRBJ1-1, with D perhaps matching TRBD1 (5 bases). Germline V gene lookup returns CDR1 SGHRS and CDR2 YFSETQ. The CDR3 totals 13 residues.

This chain links TRBV27 with TRBJ1-2, with 8 bases aligning to TRBD1. The CDR3 sequence is 15 residues long. With 4 bases clipped from V and 4 bases from J, the junction kept 8 bases outside the gene matches. Germline V CDR1 and CDR2: MNHEY, SMNVEV (reference sequence). The CDR3 is CASSWNRGGGYGYTF. As DNA, the CDR3 is TGTGCCAGCAGTTGGAACAGGGGGGGTGGCTATGGCTACACCTTC.

The rearrangement links TRBV6-6 to TRBJ2-2, with D maybe TRBD2 (6 bases). The CDR3 spans 14 residues. V lost 6 bases and J 4 bases, leaving 12 bases between the germline ends. Germline V lookup: CDR1 MNHNY, CDR2 SVGAGI (reference sequence). The CDR3 DNA reads TGTGCCAGCAGGCCTGCGGGGCTCACCGGGGAGCTGTTTTTT. Translating gives CASRPAGLTGELFF.

The chain recombines TRBV11-3 with TRBJ2-7; tentative D call: TRBD1 (5 bases). CDR3 length equals 13 residues. V was shortened by 5 bases and J by 5 bases, with 13 bases between the two germline ends. Germline CDR1 is SGHNT and CDR2 is YENEEA. The CDR3 region is CASSPRGFNEQYF. Written as DNA, the CDR3 is TGTGCCAGCAGCCCTAGGGGTTTCAACGAGCAGTACTTC.

The genes are TRBV18 and TRBJ1-1; D is unresolved. The V end was cut by 3 bases, the J end by 7 bases, with 12 bases between. The germline V gene encodes CDR1 KGHSH and CDR2 LQKENI. The CDR3 loop spans 13 amino acids. For the CDR3, the DNA is TGTGCCAGCTCACCGTCAGGCTACTTTGAAGCTTTCTTT. Protein sequence: CASSPSGYFEAFF. The variable domain in full, completed from reference TRBV18 and TRBJ1-1, reads NAGVMQNPRHLVRRRGQEARLRCSPMKGHSHVYWYRQLPEEGLKFMVYLQKENIIDESGMPKERFSAEFPKEGPSILRIQQVVRGDSAAYFCASSPSGYFEAFFGQGTRLTVV.

The CDR3 bases are TGCGCCAGCAGCGTCCGGGACTACAATGAGCAGTTCTTC. Translation: CASSVRDYNEQFF. The chain couples TRBV5-1 to TRBJ2-1, with D maybe TRBD2 (5 bases). Trimming pared 4 bases from V and 3 bases from J, leaving 8 bases between. The germline gives CDR1 SGHRS, CDR2 YFSETQ. CDR3 size: 13 residues.

In nucleotides, the CDR3 is TGTGCCAGCAGCTCAAGTTCCCGGGGGCAAGAGACCCAGTACTTC. Translated: CASSSSSRGQETQYF. This rearrangement joins TRBV7-7 to TRBJ2-5, with D possibly TRBD2 on 6 matching bases. Between the trimmed V and J ends, which lost 4 bases and 2 bases, there was a span of 14 bases. The CDR3 sequence is 15 residues long. CDR1 and CDR2 (germline): SSHAT, FNYEAQ (reference sequence).

The chain is built from TRBV5-1 and TRBJ2-5; no clear D. Germline CDR1 is SGHRS and CDR2 is YFSETQ. The V end was cut by 0 bases, the J end by 5 bases, with 11 bases between. The CDR3 length is 14 residues. In DNA, the CDR3 is TGCGCCAGCAGCTTGGCCGGTGTGCGGGAGACCCAGTACTTC. This encodes CASSLAGVRETQYF.

The V call is TRBV6-1, the J call TRBJ2-2; 9 nucleotides agree with TRBD1. Unmatched junction bases numbered 6, after V lost 4 bases and J lost 0 bases. Germline V gives CDR1 MNHNS, CDR2 SASEGT. The CDR3 loop spans 17 amino acids. CDR3 bases: TGTGCCAGCAGTGTTGGGACAGGGTCAACGAACACCGGGGAGCTGTTTTTT. Translation gives CASSVGTGSTNTGELFF.

The J gene is TRBJ1-5, the V gene TRBV19; D possibly corresponds to TRBD1 (5 bases). Per the germline V gene, CDR1 is LNHDA and CDR2 is SQIVND (reference sequence). V was trimmed by 5 bases and J by 2 bases, leaving 16 bases between them. This CDR3 comprises 16 residues. The DNA for the CDR3 is TGTGCCAGTAGTCAGTTGGGGCGGAGAGGCAATCAGCCCCAGCATTTT. This gives the protein CASSQLGRRGNQPQHF.

This chain joins TRBV18 and TRBJ2-2, with a possible D match to TRBD1 (6 bases). With 3 bases removed from V and 5 bases from J, the gap between germline ends came to 16 bases. Germline CDR1 and CDR2: KGHSH and LQKENI. The CDR3 loop spans 16 amino acids. CDR3 DNA: TGTGCCAGCTCACCTCTTTCCATACAGGGAACCGGGGAGCTGTTTTTT. Translated: CASSPLSIQGTGELFF. The whole variable domain, filled in from reference TRBV18 and TRBJ2-2, reads NAGVMQNPRHLVRRRGQEARLRCSPMKGHSHVYWYRQLPEEGLKFMVYLQKENIIDESGMPKERFSAEFPKEGPSILRIQQVVRGDSAAYFCASSPLSIQGTGELFFGEGSRLTVL.

This clone was picked up many times. Other DNA sequences of this sample code for an identical CDR3. CDR3 coding DNA: TGTGCCAGCAGCCAAGTGGAGGGCTATAATGAGCAGTTCTTC. Its protein is CASSQVEGYNEQFF. The chain combines TRBV4-2 with TRBJ2-1; the D gene is possibly TRBD2 (6 bases). CDR3 size: 14 residues. Germline V gives CDR1 LGHNA, CDR2 YNFKEQ. V was shortened by 1 base and J by 7 bases, with 11 bases between the two germline ends.